One T cell receptor beta chain is described in this entry. Its antigen is currently unknown. This record belongs to a study of cytomegalovirus exposure and HLA in healthy donors. Across the whole study: A data release that came early held about 89 million unique TCRs from HLA-typed donors. Study outcomes and limitations: In vitro experiments confirmed that three CMV-associated chains were specific for CMV antigens.

The primer mix had 60 Vbeta and 13 Jbeta primers. Sequencing was performed with immunoSEQ multiplex PCR; in TCRdb, only in-frame clones are kept and a portion is missing. Its clone listing holds more than 100,000 clones. This CDR3 contains 14 residues. The V gene's germline CDR1 is SGHKS and CDR2 YYEKEE (reference sequence). The junction had 3 bases not matched to a gene; V was cut back by 3 bases and J by 4 bases. This sequence originates from a man younger than 35 in good health and CMV-seronegative. Material: PBMCs. The rearrangement links TRBV5-5 to TRBJ1-1; 10 nucleotides match TRBD1. DNA for the CDR3: TGTGCCAGCAGCTGGACAGGGGGGGGCACTGAAGCTTTCTTT. This encodes CASSWTGGGTEAFF. The variable domain in full, completed from reference TRBV5-5 and TRBJ1-1, reads DAGVTQSPTHLIKTRGQQVTLRCSPISGHKSVSWYQQVLGQGPQFIFQYYEKEERGRGNFPDRFSARQFPNYSSELNVNALLLGDSALYLCASSWTGGGTEAFFGQGTRLTVV.